This TCR beta chain was found in a study of cytomegalovirus exposure and HLA in healthy donors. The CDR3 spans 15 residues. Germline CDR1 SGHDT, CDR2 YYEEEE. Trimming pared 4 bases from V and 0 bases from J, leaving 13 bases between. The primer mix had 60 Vbeta and 13 Jbeta primers. Some clones are missing from TCRdb's copy, which holds only in-frame ones; the method was immunoSEQ multiplex PCR. The table lists roughly 170,000 clones, roughly 70% of them singletons. V usage is TRBV5-6 and J usage is TRBJ1-2; no clear D. The sequence was obtained from a girl between 5 and 17 years old in good health and CMV-seronegative. Sequences were obtained from PBMCs. CDR3 nucleotides: TGTGCCAGCAGCATGCCCCTACGATCTAACTATGGCTACACCTTC. As protein: CASSMPLRSNYGYTF.